The source of this TCR beta chain is a study of technical replicates of blood from a handful of donors. This CDR3 is 13 amino acids long. Germline lookup yields CDR1 MNHEY and CDR2 SMNVEV (reference sequence). V was pared by 3 bases and J by 9 bases, with 6 bases of the junction left unmatched. TCRdb keeps only in-frame clones here, not all; method: immunoSEQ multiplex PCR. The sample gives roughly 92,000 clones, 90% to 95% of which show up once; roughly 0.3% is in the top ten. This clone is a singleton in its sample. Sequencing was performed on T cells isolated from PBMCs. This clonotype was obtained from a human donor in good health. The chain couples TRBV27 to TRBJ1-2; 8 bases are a match to TRBD1. CDR3 in DNA: TGTGCCAGCAGTTTCGCGCAGGGGGCCAGCTACACCTTC. Amino acids: CASSFAQGASYTF.